The next 16 T cell receptor beta chains were all read from a single sample in a study of cytomegalovirus exposure and HLA in healthy donors. Sequenced by immunoSEQ multiplex PCR; TCRdb stores in-frame clones only, minus some. The top ten hold 2.5% to 4% of the sample, which has tens of thousands of clones, approximately 95% seen once. Sequencing used PBMCs. The receptors originated from a man aged 18 to 29 in good health and CMV-seronegative.

This clone showed up just once. This chain uses TRBV6-5 with TRBJ1-1, with D tentatively TRBD1 (6 bases). With 7 bases removed from V and 1 base from J, the gap between germline ends came to 10 bases. Per germline, CDR1 MNHEY and CDR2 SVGAGI. The CDR3 spans 13 residues. The CDR3 is CASIGGGNTEAFF. The DNA for the CDR3 is TGTGCCAGCATTGGGGGCGGGAACACTGAAGCTTTCTTT.

The rearrangement joins TRBV6-5 to TRBJ1-4, with D tentatively TRBD1 (5 bases). Germline V gives CDR1 MNHEY, CDR2 SVGAGI. There are 15 residues in the CDR3. V gave up 5 bases and J gave up 8 bases, with 18 bases separating them. CDR3 sequence (DNA): TGTGCCAGCAGTGCCGATGGAAGGGGAGGCGAAAAACTGTTTTTT. It is translated as CASSADGRGGEKLFF.

V and J are TRBV18 and TRBJ2-4; 10 nucleotides agree with TRBD2. The trim removed 1 base at V and 8 bases at J, leaving 8 bases unmatched. The length of the CDR3 is 16 residues. Germline loops: CDR1 KGHSH, CDR2 LQKENI. The CDR3 here is CASSPRLAGDRDIQYF. The CDR3 DNA follows: TGTGCCAGCTCACCACGGCTAGCGGGAGATCGGGACATTCAGTACTTC.

This chain links TRBV16 with TRBJ2-7; D is perhaps TRBD1 (5 bases). CDR3 size: 14 residues. Trimming took off 4 bases at V and 0 bases at J, with 10 bases between the two ends. CDR1 is KGHSY, CDR2 FQNENV, per germline. CDR3 DNA: TGTGCCAGCAGCCCGGCAGGGTACTCCTACGAGCAGTACTTC. It specifies CASSPAGYSYEQYF.

The rearrangement joins TRBV29-1 to TRBJ2-2; D not resolved. The CDR3 sequence is 12 residues long. CDR1 and CDR2 (germline): SQVTM, ANQGSEA. Trimming cost V 4 bases and J 6 bases, with 9 bases left between them. The CDR3 reads CSVVEFAGELFF. The CDR3, as DNA: TGCAGCGTTGTGGAGTTCGCCGGGGAGCTGTTTTTT.

CDR3 in amino acids: CASSENGQETQYF. CDR3 DNA: TGTGCCAGCAGTGAAAACGGCCAAGAGACCCAGTACTTC. The chain combines TRBV6-1 with TRBJ2-5; D is undetermined. Trimming took 2 bases from V and 1 from J, leaving 5 bases between them. The CDR3 length is 13 residues. The germline CDR1 and CDR2 sequences are MNHNS and SASEGT.

The genes are TRBV27 and TRBJ2-7, with D possibly being TRBD2 (5 bases). Per the germline V gene, CDR1 is MNHEY and CDR2 is SMNVEV (reference sequence). V was clipped by 0 bases and J by 1 base, with 10 bases between them. The CDR3 covers 15 residues. In nucleotides, the CDR3 is TGTGCCAGCAGTTTATCGAGAGGGCCATCCTACGAGCAGTACTTC. It yields the protein CASSLSRGPSYEQYF.

Details on this clone: Mismatch with germline at one junction end may stem from a read error. The CDR3 loop reads CASSLTSGGANTGELFF. The CDR3 DNA follows: TGTGCTAGCAGCCTGACTAGCGGGGGGGCGAACACCGGGGAGCTGTTTTTT. The chain links TRBV7-7 to TRBJ2-2, with 14 bases aligning to TRBD2. This CDR3 has 17 residues. CDR1 and CDR2 from the germline V gene are SSHAT and FNYEAQ (reference sequence). Complete variable domain (other parts from reference TRBV7-7 and TRBJ2-2): GAGVSQSPRYKVTKRGQDVTLRCDPISSHATLYWYQQALGQGPEFLTYFNYEAQPDKSGLPSDRFSAERPEGSISTLTIQRTEQRDSAMYRCASSLTSGGANTGELFFGEGSRLTVL.

This clone was recorded only once. The chain employs TRBV7-6 and TRBJ2-1; TRBD1 might be the D (5 bases). CDR3 length: 13 residues. V was pared by 1 base and J by 11 bases, with 12 bases between. The V gene's germline CDR1 is SGHVS and CDR2 FNYEAQ. DNA for the CDR3: TGTGCCAGCAGCTTAGGGTACCAGGACAAGCAGTTCTTC. Protein: CASSLGYQDKQFF.

The J gene is TRBJ2-3, the V gene TRBV7-8; 7 bases line up with TRBD2. Looked up from germline, CDR1 is SGHVS and CDR2 is FQNEAQ. Trimming removed 1 base from V and 2 bases from J; junction bases left unmatched: 9. CDR3 length: 17 residues. This chain's CDR3 is CASSLVVLAKNTDTQYF. The CDR3 bases are TGTGCCAGCAGCTTAGTTGTACTAGCGAAAAACACAGATACGCAGTATTTT.

This chain uses TRBV5-1 with TRBJ2-5; D is ambiguous. V gave up 1 base and J gave up 5 bases, with 9 bases separating them. The CDR3 is made up of 13 amino acids. Germline lookup yields CDR1 SGHRS and CDR2 YFSETQ. CDR3 in amino acids: CASSLNMLETQYF. DNA for the CDR3: TGCGCCAGCAGCTTGAATATGTTGGAGACCCAGTACTTC. The complete variable domain, with remaining parts taken from reference TRBV5-1 and TRBJ2-5, reads KAGVTQTPRYLIKTRGQQVTLSCSPISGHRSVSWYQQTPGQGLQFLFEYFSETQRNKGNFPGRFSGRQFSNSRSEMNVSTLELGDSALYLCASSLNMLETQYFGPGTRLLVL.

DNA for the CDR3: TGCGCCAGCAGTGAGTCTCCAATCCCCGGGACTAGCGGGAGAGATACGCAGTATTTT. This gives the protein CASSESPIPGTSGRDTQYF. The V and J genes are TRBV10-2 and TRBJ2-3; 14 nucleotides align to TRBD2. The length of the CDR3 is 19 residues. Germline trimming cut 0 bases from V and 5 bases from J; bases unmatched to any gene: 10. Germline V CDR1 and CDR2: WSHSY, SAAADI.

V and J are TRBV6-5 and TRBJ2-5, with 8 bases fitting TRBD1. The CDR3 runs to 15 residues. In germline, CDR1 is MNHEY, CDR2 SVGAGI. Losses at the gene ends were 2 bases for V and 3 bases for J; bases not matched to a gene: 5. CDR3 nucleotide sequence: TGTGCCAGCAGTTACGGGGACAGGAGGAAAGAGACCCAGTACTTC. Protein: CASSYGDRRKETQYF.

The chain uses TRBV11-2 and TRBJ1-1; TRBD1 agrees at 7 bases. After removal of 4 bases from V and 0 bases from J, the junction contained 2 bases not matched to a gene. This CDR3 is built from 14 residues. The V gene's germline CDR1 is SGHAT and CDR2 FQNNGV. Here the CDR3 DNA reads TGTGCCAGCAGCTCAGGGGGGATGAACACTGAAGCTTTCTTT. This gives the protein CASSSGGMNTEAFF.

V usage is TRBV5-1 and J usage is TRBJ1-2, with D perhaps matching TRBD1 (6 bases). Trimming took off 1 base at V and 6 bases at J, with 13 bases between the two ends. Germline assignment: CDR1 SGHRS and CDR2 YFSETQ. This CDR3 comprises 14 residues. CDR3 in amino acids: CASSLTDRPNGYTF. The DNA for the CDR3 is TGCGCCAGCAGCTTGACAGACAGGCCTAATGGCTACACCTTC.

The chain joins TRBV9 to TRBJ2-2; TRBD1 aligns across 10 bases. V lost 3 bases to trimming and J lost 3 bases; unmatched junction nucleotides: 8. The CDR3 spans 17 residues. CDR1 and CDR2 from the germline V gene are SGDLS and YYNGEE. CDR3 DNA sequence: TGTGCCAGCAGCGGAACCCGGGACAGGGGAGACACCGGGGAGCTGTTTTTT. Translated: CASSGTRDRGDTGELFF. The whole variable domain, remainder taken from reference TRBV9 and TRBJ2-2, is DSGVTQTPKHLITATGQRVTLRCSPRSGDLSVYWYQQSLDQGLQFLIQYYNGEERAKGNILERFSAQQFPDLHSELNLSSLELGDSALYFCASSGTRDRGDTGELFFGEGSRLTVL.